This TCR beta chain was identified during a study of CD8+ T cells in alopecia areata. Treatment: oral pan-JAK inhibitor, 5-10 mg twice daily. Extraction and reverse transcription of RNA yielded cDNA as the sequencing template. Clones were read by immunoSEQ multiplex PCR, and TCRdb kept only the in-frame ones, dropping some. The data hold over 150,000 clones, with roughly 50% observed a single time. V dropped 4 bases and J dropped 8 bases, with 17 bases sitting between them. Germline V CDR1 and CDR2: SQVTM, ANQGSEA. There are 13 residues in the CDR3. Study-wide points: Affected lesional scalp, above all in alopecia totalis/universalis, was more clonal than normal scalp. The link between baseline CD8+ expansion and response remains uncertain with one nonresponder.

On this clone: Antigen specificity is unknown.

The chain has TRBV29-1 and TRBJ1-2; D not resolved. The input for sequencing was CD8+ T cells sorted from blood, taken at week 24, from a patient treated with tofacitinib. The TCR sequence derives from a human donor with alopecia areata. CDR3 protein: CSVVRGSNDGYTF. CDR3 coding DNA: TGCAGCGTTGTGAGAGGGAGCAATGACGGCTACACCTTC.